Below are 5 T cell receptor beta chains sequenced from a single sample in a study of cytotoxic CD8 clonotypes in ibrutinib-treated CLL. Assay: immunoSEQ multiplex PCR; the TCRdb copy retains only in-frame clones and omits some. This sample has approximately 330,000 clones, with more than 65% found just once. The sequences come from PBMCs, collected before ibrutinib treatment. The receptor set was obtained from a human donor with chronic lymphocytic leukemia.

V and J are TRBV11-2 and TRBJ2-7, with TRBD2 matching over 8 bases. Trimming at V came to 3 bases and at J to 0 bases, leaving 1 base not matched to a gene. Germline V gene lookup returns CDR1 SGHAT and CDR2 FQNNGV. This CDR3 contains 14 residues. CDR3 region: CASSFSGASYEQYF. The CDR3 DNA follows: TGTGCCAGCAGCTTTAGCGGGGCCTCCTACGAGCAGTACTTC. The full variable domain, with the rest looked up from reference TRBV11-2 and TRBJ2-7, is EAGVAQSPRYKIIEKRQSVAFWCNPISGHATLYWYQQILGQGPKLLIQFQNNGVVDDSQLPKDRFSAERLKGVDSTLKIQPAKLEDSAVYLCASSFSGASYEQYFGPGTRLTVT.

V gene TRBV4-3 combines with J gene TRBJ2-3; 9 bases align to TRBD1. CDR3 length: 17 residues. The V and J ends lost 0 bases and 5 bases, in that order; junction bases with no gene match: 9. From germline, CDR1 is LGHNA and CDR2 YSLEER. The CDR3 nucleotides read TGCGCCAGCAGCCAAGATCAAAGGACAGGGGATATAGATACGCAGTATTTT. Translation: CASSQDQRTGDIDTQYF.

The CDR3 DNA reads as TGTGCCAGCAGCGTAGTGGCGGTCCCGGCCTACGAGCAGTACTTC. Translated, it gives CASSVVAVPAYEQYF. This chain uses TRBV9 with TRBJ2-7; the D is unclear. Germline CDR1 is SGDLS and CDR2 is YYNGEE. The ends were cut back, 0 bases at V and 2 bases at J, with 12 bases in the middle. The CDR3 length is 15 residues.

CDR3 in amino acids: CASSELRDGGDEQFF. CDR3 bases: TGTGCCAGCAGTGAATTGCGGGACGGTGGCGATGAGCAGTTCTTC. The chain couples TRBV25-1 to TRBJ2-1; weak D call: TRBD2 (6 bases). Trimming cost V 1 base and J 8 bases, with 15 bases left between them. CDR1 MGHDK and CDR2 SYGVNS come from the germline V gene. The CDR3 consists of 15 residues.

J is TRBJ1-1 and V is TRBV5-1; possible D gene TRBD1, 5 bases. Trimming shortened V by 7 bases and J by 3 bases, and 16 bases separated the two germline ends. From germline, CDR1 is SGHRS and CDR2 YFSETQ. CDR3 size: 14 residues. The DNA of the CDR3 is TGCGCCAGCGGGGGTGGTGAGGTAGACACTGAAGCTTTCTTT. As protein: CASGGGEVDTEAFF.